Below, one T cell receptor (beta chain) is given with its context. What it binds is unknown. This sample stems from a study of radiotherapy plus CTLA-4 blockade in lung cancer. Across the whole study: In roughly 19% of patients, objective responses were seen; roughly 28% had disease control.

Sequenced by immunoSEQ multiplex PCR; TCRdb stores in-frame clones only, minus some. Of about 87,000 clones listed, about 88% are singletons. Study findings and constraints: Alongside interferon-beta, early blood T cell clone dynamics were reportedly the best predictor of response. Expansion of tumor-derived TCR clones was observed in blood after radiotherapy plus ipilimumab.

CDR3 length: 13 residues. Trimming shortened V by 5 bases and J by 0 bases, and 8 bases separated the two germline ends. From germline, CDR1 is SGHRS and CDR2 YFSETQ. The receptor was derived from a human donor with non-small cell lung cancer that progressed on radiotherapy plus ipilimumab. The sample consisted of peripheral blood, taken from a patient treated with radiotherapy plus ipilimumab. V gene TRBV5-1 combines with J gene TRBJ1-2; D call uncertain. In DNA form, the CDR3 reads TGCGCCAGCAGTAAAGGGACTAACTATGGCTACACCTTC. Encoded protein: CASSKGTNYGYTF.